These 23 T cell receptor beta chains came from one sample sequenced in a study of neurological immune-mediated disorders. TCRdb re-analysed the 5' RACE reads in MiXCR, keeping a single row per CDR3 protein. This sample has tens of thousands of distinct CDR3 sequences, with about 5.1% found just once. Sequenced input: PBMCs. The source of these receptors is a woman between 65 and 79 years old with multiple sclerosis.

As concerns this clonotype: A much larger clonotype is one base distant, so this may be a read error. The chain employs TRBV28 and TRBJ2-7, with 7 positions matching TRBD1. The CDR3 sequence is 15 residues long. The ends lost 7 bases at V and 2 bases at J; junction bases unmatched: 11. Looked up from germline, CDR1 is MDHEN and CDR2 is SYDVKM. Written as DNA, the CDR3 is TGTGCCAGCACGCTACAAGGGGGCGTCACCTACGAGCAGTACTTC. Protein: CASTLQGGVTYEQYF.

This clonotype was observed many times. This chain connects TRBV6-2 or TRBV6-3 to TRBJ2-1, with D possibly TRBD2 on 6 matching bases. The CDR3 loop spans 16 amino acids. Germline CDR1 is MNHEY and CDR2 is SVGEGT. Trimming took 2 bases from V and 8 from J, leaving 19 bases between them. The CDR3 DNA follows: TGTGCCAGCAGTTACAGCCCGTTGACTAGGGGTGATGAGCAGTTCTTC. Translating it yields CASSYSPLTRGDEQFF.

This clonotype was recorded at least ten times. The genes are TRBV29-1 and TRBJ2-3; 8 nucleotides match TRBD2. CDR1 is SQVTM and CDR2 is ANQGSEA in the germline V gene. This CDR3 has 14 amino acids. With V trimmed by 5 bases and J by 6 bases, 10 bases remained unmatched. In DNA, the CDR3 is TGCAGCGTTAGGGCGGGAGGCAATTGGGATACGCAGTATTTT. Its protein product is CSVRAGGNWDTQYF.

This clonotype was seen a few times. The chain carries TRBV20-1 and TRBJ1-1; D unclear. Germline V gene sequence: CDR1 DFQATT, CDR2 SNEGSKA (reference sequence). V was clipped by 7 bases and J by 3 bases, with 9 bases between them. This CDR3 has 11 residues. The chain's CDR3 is CSVEGDTEAFF. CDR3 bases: TGCAGTGTGGAGGGTGACACTGAAGCTTTCTTT.

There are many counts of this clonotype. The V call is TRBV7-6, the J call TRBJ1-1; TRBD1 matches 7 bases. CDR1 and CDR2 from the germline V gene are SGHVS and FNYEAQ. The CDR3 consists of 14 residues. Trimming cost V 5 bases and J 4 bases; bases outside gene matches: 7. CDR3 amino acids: CASSPGQALTEAFF. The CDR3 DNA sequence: TGTGCCAGCAGCCCAGGACAGGCACTCACTGAAGCTTTCTTT.

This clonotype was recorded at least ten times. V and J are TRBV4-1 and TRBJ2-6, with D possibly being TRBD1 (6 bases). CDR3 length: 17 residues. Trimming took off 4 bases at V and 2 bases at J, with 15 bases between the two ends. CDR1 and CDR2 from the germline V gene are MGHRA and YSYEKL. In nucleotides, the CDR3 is TGCGCCAGCAGCCGCAACAGGGTATGGGCTGGGGCCAACGTCCTGACTTTC. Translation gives CASSRNRVWAGANVLTF.

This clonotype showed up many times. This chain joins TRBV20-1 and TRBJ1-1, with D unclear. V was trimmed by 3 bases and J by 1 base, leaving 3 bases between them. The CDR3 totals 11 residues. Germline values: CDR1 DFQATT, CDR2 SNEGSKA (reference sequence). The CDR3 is CSASPNTEAFF. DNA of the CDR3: TGCAGTGCTAGCCCGAACACTGAAGCTTTCTTT.

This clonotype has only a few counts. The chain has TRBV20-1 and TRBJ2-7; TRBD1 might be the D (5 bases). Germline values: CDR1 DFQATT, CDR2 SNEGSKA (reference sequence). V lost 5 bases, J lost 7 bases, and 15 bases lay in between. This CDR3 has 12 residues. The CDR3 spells CSARTLGMEQYF. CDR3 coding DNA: TGCAGTGCTCGGACACTCGGAATGGAGCAGTACTTC.

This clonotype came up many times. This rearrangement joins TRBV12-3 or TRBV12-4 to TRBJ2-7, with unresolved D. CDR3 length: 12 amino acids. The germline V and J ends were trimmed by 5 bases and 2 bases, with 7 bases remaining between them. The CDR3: CASSPATYEQYF. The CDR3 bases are TGTGCCAGCAGTCCAGCTACCTACGAGCAGTACTTC.

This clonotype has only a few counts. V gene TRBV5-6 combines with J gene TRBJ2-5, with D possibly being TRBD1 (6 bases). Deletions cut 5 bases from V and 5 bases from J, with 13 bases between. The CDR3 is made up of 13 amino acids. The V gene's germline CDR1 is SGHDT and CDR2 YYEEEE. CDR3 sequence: CASSQGGDETQYF. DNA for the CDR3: TGTGCCAGCAGTCAAGGGGGAGACGAGACCCAGTACTTC.

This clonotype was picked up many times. The CDR3 is CASSQDRQGNEKLFF. The DNA of the CDR3 is TGTGCCAGCAGCCAAGACCGCCAGGGTAATGAAAAACTGTTTTTT. The gene calls are TRBV4-2 and TRBJ1-4, with a weak D call TRBD1 (5 bases). The CDR3 totals 15 residues. CDR1 and CDR2 (germline): LGHNA, YNFKEQ. V was pared by 0 bases and J by 4 bases, with 9 bases between.

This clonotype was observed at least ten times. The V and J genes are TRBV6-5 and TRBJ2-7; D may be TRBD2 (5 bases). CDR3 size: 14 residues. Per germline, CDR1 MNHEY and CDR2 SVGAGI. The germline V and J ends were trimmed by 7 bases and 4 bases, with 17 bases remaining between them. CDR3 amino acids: CASTPGGHRYEQYF. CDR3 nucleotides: TGTGCCAGCACCCCTGGCGGGCATCGGTACGAGCAGTACTTC.

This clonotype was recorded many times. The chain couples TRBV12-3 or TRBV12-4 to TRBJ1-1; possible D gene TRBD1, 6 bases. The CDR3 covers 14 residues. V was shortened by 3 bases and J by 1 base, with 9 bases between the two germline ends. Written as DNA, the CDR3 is TGTGCCAGCAGTTTTCAGGGGAGGAACACTGAAGCTTTCTTT. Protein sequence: CASSFQGRNTEAFF.

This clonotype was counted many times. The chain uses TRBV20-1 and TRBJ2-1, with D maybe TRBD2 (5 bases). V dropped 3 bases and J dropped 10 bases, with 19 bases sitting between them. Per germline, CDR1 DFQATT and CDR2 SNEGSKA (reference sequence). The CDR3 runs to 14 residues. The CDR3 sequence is CSARGDAPVREQFF. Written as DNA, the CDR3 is TGCAGTGCTAGGGGAGACGCCCCCGTGAGGGAGCAGTTCTTC.

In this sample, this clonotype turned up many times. DNA for the CDR3: TGTGCCAGCAGCCCCCATCAACTATATGGCTACACCTTC. Translation: CASSPHQLYGYTF. The chain recombines TRBV9 with TRBJ1-2, with D unclear. V was trimmed by 4 bases and J by 5 bases, leaving 12 bases between them. The CDR3 consists of 13 residues. Germline V gene sequence: CDR1 SGDLS, CDR2 YYNGEE.

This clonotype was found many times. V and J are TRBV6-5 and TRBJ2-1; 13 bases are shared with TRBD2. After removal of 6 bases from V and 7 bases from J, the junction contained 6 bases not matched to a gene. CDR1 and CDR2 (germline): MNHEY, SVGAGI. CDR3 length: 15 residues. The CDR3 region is CASRPSGLAGNEQFF. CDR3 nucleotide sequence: TGTGCCAGCAGACCTTCGGGACTAGCGGGAAATGAGCAGTTCTTC.

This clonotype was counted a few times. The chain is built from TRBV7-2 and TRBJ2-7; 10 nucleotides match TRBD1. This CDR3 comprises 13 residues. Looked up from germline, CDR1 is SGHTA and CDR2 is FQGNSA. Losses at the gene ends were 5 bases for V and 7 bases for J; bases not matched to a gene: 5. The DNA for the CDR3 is TGTGCCAGCAGCCGCGACAGGGGGCGGGAGCAGTACTTC. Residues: CASSRDRGREQYF.

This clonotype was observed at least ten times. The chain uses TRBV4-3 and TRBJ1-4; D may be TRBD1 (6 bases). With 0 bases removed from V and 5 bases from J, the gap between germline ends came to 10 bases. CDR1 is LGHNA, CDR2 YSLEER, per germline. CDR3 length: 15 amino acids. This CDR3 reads CASSQDGQGNEKLFF. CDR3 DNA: TGCGCCAGCAGCCAAGATGGGCAGGGGAATGAAAAACTGTTTTTT.

The CDR3 coding sequence is TGTGCCAGCTCACCAGACAGAACTAATGAAAAACTGTTTTTT. This codes for CASSPDRTNEKLFF. The rearrangement uses TRBV18 and TRBJ1-4; the D gene is possibly TRBD1 (5 bases). CDR1 KGHSH and CDR2 LQKENI come from the germline V gene. V dropped 2 bases and J dropped 1 base, with 5 bases sitting between them. The CDR3 is 14 residues long.

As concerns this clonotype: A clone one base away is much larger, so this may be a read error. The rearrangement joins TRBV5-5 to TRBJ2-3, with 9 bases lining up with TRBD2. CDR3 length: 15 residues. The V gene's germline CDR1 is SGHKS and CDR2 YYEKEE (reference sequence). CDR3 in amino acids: CANSFAGGRTDTQYF. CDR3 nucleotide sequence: TGTGCCAACAGCTTCGCGGGAGGGAGGACAGATACGCAGTATTTT.

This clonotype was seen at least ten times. The CDR3 loop reads CASSPGQGGYEQYF. The CDR3 DNA reads TGCGCCAGCAGCCCGGGACAGGGCGGGTACGAGCAGTACTTC. The chain combines TRBV5-1 with TRBJ2-7, with 9 bases that match TRBD1. Germline V lookup: CDR1 SGHRS, CDR2 YFSETQ. With 4 bases clipped from V and 4 bases from J, the junction kept 6 bases outside the gene matches. The CDR3 has 14 amino acids.

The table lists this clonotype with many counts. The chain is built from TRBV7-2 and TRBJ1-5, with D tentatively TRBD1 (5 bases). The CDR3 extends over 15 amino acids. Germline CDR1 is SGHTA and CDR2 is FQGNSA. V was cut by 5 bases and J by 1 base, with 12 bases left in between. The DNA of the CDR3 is TGTGCCAGCAGCCAGGGTGGCACCAGCAATCAGCCCCAGCATTTT. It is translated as CASSQGGTSNQPQHF.

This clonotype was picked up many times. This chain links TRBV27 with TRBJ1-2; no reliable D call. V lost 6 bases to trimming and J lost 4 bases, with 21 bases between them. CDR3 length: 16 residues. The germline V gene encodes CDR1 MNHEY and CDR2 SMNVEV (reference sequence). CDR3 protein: CASRTLQAGLIYGYTF. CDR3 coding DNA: TGTGCCAGCAGGACCCTCCAAGCCGGGCTCATCTATGGCTACACCTTC.